These 23 T cell receptor beta chains were all obtained from the same sample, sequenced in a study of cytomegalovirus exposure and HLA in healthy donors. Primers included in the PCR were 60 Vbeta and 13 Jbeta primers. This table comes from immunoSEQ multiplex PCR, and its TCRdb copy is limited to in-frame clones, with some not included. The table includes roughly 190,000 clones, around 84% detected once. The sample taken for sequencing was PBMCs. These receptor sequences come from a woman under 30 in good health and CMV-seronegative.

The chain recombines TRBV30 with TRBJ1-5; 7 nucleotides match TRBD1. In germline, CDR1 is GTSNPN, CDR2 SVGIG (reference sequence). V lost 2 bases and J lost 4; bases outside the gene matches: 5. CDR3 size: 14 residues. CDR3 nucleotide sequence: TGTGCCTGGAGTCAGGACAGGAGGAATCAGCCCCAGCATTTT. Translated: CAWSQDRRNQPQHF.

The chain uses TRBV2 and TRBJ1-1; a weak D match, TRBD1 (6 bases). This CDR3 comprises 14 residues. V lost 11 bases to trimming and J lost 4 bases, with 20 bases between them. From germline, CDR1 is SNHLY and CDR2 FYNNEI. The CDR3 reads CAGLQGSLSTEAFF. CDR3 bases: TGTGCCGGCTTACAGGGAAGTCTGAGCACTGAAGCTTTCTTT.

V and J are TRBV29-1 and TRBJ1-2; possibly TRBD1 for D (5 bases). The V end lost 8 bases, the J end lost 4 bases, and 17 bases lay between the germline ends. The CDR3 covers 13 residues. CDR1 SQVTM and CDR2 ANQGSEA come from the germline V gene. In DNA, the CDR3 is TGCAGCACAGCGGGACTTGAGGGCTATGGCTACACCTTC. This encodes CSTAGLEGYGYTF.

The rearrangement uses TRBV7-3 and TRBJ2-1; 7 bases map to TRBD2. The CDR3 extends over 15 amino acids. Unmatched junction bases numbered 11, after V lost 4 bases and J lost 8 bases. Germline V lookup: CDR1 SGHTA, CDR2 FQGTGA. The CDR3: CASSSQGGSVDEQFF. In nucleotides, the CDR3 is TGTGCCAGCAGCTCGCAAGGCGGGAGTGTCGATGAGCAGTTCTTC. The whole variable domain, remainder taken from reference TRBV7-3 and TRBJ2-1, is GAGVSQTPSNKVTEKGKYVELRCDPISGHTALYWYRQSLGQGPEFLIYFQGTGAADDSGLPNDRFFAVRPEGSVSTLKIQRTERGDSAVYLCASSSQGGSVDEQFFGPGTRLTVL.

This chain uses TRBV15 with TRBJ2-7; D uncertain. V lost 1 base and J 7 bases, leaving 5 bases between the germline ends. The V gene's germline CDR1 is LNHNV and CDR2 YYDKDF (reference sequence). The CDR3 contains 11 residues. The CDR3 sequence: CATSRGGEQYF. DNA for the CDR3: TGTGCCACCAGCAGAGGAGGTGAGCAGTACTTC.

The rearrangement uses TRBV6-1 and TRBJ2-6, with D unresolved. Germline V gene sequence: CDR1 MNHNS, CDR2 SASEGT. The CDR3 sequence is 13 residues long. V lost 7 bases, J lost 0 bases, and 4 bases lay in between. The CDR3 coding sequence is TGTGCCAGCATAATCTCTGGGGCCAACGTCCTGACTTTC. This gives the protein CASIISGANVLTF.

The genes are TRBV5-1 and TRBJ2-4; 10 bases are shared with TRBD1. Germline CDR1 SGHRS, CDR2 YFSETQ. The CDR3 extends over 14 amino acids. V trimming: 4 bases; J trimming: 8 bases; junction bases outside the gene matches: 6. The CDR3 loop reads CASSGGTGVDIQYF. Here the CDR3 DNA reads TGCGCCAGCAGCGGGGGGACAGGGGTGGACATTCAGTACTTC.

Points on this clone: The junction and the germline gene differ at one end; a read error may be behind it. In the same sample, other DNA sequences code for this CDR3. The chain combines TRBV20-1 with TRBJ2-7; tentatively, D is TRBD1 (5 bases). Germline loops: CDR1 DFQATT, CDR2 SNEGSKA (reference sequence). This CDR3 contains 10 residues. The CDR3 coding sequence is TGCAGTGCCATAAGGGGTGAGCAGTATTTC. Its translation is CSAIRGEQYF.

The chain couples TRBV7-9 to TRBJ2-5, with 11 positions matching TRBD2. Germline CDR1 SEHNR, CDR2 FQNEAQ (reference sequence). The CDR3 totals 14 residues. Trimming removed 5 bases from V and 3 bases from J; junction bases left unmatched: 2. The CDR3, as DNA: TGTGCCAGCAGCCCGACTAGCGGGGAAGAGACCCAGTACTTC. Its protein product is CASSPTSGEETQYF.

This clone was seen a few times. V gene TRBV6-5 combines with J gene TRBJ1-1; D is possibly TRBD1 (6 bases). This CDR3 region has 15 residues. Germline V gene data show CDR1 as MNHEY and CDR2 as SVGAGI. V lost 2 bases to trimming and J lost 4 bases, with 14 bases between them. In nucleotides, the CDR3 is TGTGCCAGCAGTTACACGAGCGGGGGCGTCACTGAAGCTTTCTTT. Its protein product is CASSYTSGGVTEAFF.

The gene calls are TRBV5-1 and TRBJ2-5; 13 bases match TRBD2. CDR3 size: 15 residues. V was pared by 1 base and J by 4 bases, with 1 base of the junction left unmatched. The germline V gene encodes CDR1 SGHRS and CDR2 YFSETQ. The CDR3: CASSLTSGRGETQYF. The CDR3 DNA reads TGCGCCAGCAGCTTGACTAGCGGGAGGGGAGAGACCCAGTACTTC.

The chain joins TRBV28 to TRBJ2-7; weak D call: TRBD1 (6 bases). V was trimmed by 4 bases and J by 4 bases, leaving 14 bases between them. The CDR3 runs to 14 residues. Germline V CDR1 and CDR2: MDHEN, SYDVKM. The chain's CDR3 is CASSWTADGYEQYF. The CDR3 DNA follows: TGTGCCAGCAGTTGGACAGCTGACGGTTACGAGCAGTACTTC.

J is TRBJ1-2 and V is TRBV19, with D perhaps TRBD1 (5 bases). Germline V CDR1 and CDR2: LNHDA, SQIVND (reference sequence). The CDR3 covers 13 residues. V shed 8 bases and J shed 2 bases, with 12 bases lying between them. In DNA, the CDR3 is TGTGCCAGTGCCCCCCAGGGCAACTATGGCTACACCTTC. It translates to CASAPQGNYGYTF.

The V gene is TRBV2, the J gene TRBJ2-3; no firm D call. The germline gives CDR1 SNHLY, CDR2 FYNNEI. The CDR3 spans 15 residues. Trimming took 4 bases from V and 1 from J, leaving 12 bases between them. CDR3 sequence: CASSVVETGTDTQYF. DNA for the CDR3: TGTGCCAGCAGTGTCGTGGAAACAGGCACAGATACGCAGTATTTT.

The chain recombines TRBV29-1 with TRBJ2-5; maybe TRBD2 (7 bases). V dropped 6 bases and J dropped 1 base, with 15 bases sitting between them. This CDR3 region has 14 residues. CDR1 is SQVTM and CDR2 is ANQGSEA in the germline V gene. The CDR3 DNA reads TGCAGCGTCCCCGGGGGGACACCCCAAGAGACCCAGTACTTC. Its protein product is CSVPGGTPQETQYF.

This chain connects TRBV7-3 to TRBJ2-5; a possible D gene is TRBD2 (5 bases). The CDR3 loop spans 13 amino acids. V was cut by 5 bases and J by 3 bases, with 10 bases left in between. Germline lookup yields CDR1 SGHTA and CDR2 FQGTGA. For the CDR3, the DNA is TGTGCCAGCAGCCGAGGGCGGGAAGAGACCCAGTACTTC. It encodes CASSRGREETQYF.

This chain joins TRBV4-2 and TRBJ2-5; D might be TRBD2 (7 bases). The CDR3 has 13 amino acids. CDR1 and CDR2 from the germline V gene are LGHNA and YNFKEQ. V was trimmed by 4 bases and J by 4 bases, leaving 10 bases between them. The CDR3 loop reads CASSRRGGETQYF. The CDR3 DNA reads TGTGCCAGCAGCCGGAGGGGGGGAGAGACCCAGTACTTC.

The CDR3 sequence is CASRRDRGQGNGELFF. The DNA for the CDR3 is TGTGCCAGCAGACGTGACAGGGGGCAAGGGAACGGGGAGCTGTTTTTT. The J gene is TRBJ2-2, the V gene TRBV5-4; TRBD1 matches at 10 bases. From germline, CDR1 is SGHNT and CDR2 YYREEE (reference sequence). Trimming at V came to 5 bases and at J to 7 bases, leaving 11 bases not matched to a gene. The CDR3 is made up of 16 amino acids.

The chain combines TRBV30 with TRBJ2-1; 11 bases fit TRBD2. Germline loops: CDR1 GTSNPN, CDR2 SVGIG (reference sequence). The CDR3 sequence is 18 residues long. J lost 7 bases, V lost 2 bases, and 16 bases had no gene match. CDR3: CAWSPLDLTSGRGNEQFF. CDR3 nucleotide sequence: TGTGCCTGGAGTCCACTAGACCTTACTAGCGGGAGAGGGAATGAGCAGTTCTTC.

This clone was recorded once. The chain has TRBV4-3 and TRBJ1-3; TRBD1 matches at 8 bases. This CDR3 has 18 residues. Germline loops: CDR1 LGHNA, CDR2 YSLEER. Trimming removed 1 base from V and 0 bases from J; junction bases left unmatched: 8. The DNA of the CDR3 is TGCGCCAGCAGCCAAGTAGAGGGACAGGCGAACTCTGGAAACACCATATATTTT. Protein sequence: CASSQVEGQANSGNTIYF.

CDR3 sequence: CASSSGTANSPLHF. The DNA for the CDR3 is TGTGCCAGCAGTTCCGGGACAGCGAATTCACCCCTCCACTTT. The J gene is TRBJ1-6, the V gene TRBV6-6; the match to TRBD1 covers 7 bases. Trimming took 4 bases from V and 7 from J; bases not matched to a gene: 4. The germline V gene has CDR1 MNHNY and CDR2 SVGAGI (reference sequence). This CDR3 is 14 amino acids long.

The chain couples TRBV7-2 to TRBJ1-2; D remains ambiguous. In germline, CDR1 is SGHTA, CDR2 FQGNSA. The CDR3 contains 14 residues. Deletions cut 2 bases from V and 2 bases from J, with 9 bases between. The CDR3 spells CASSLPTQNYGYTF. DNA for the CDR3: TGTGCCAGCAGCTTACCAACACAGAACTATGGCTACACCTTC.

In DNA form, the CDR3 reads TGCGCCAGCAGCTTAGGGGCTAGCACTGAAGCTTTCTTT. As protein: CASSLGASTEAFF. The rearrangement uses TRBV5-1 and TRBJ1-1; D is perhaps TRBD1 (5 bases). Between the trimmed V and J ends, which lost 2 bases and 4 bases, there was a span of 9 bases. Per the germline V gene, CDR1 is SGHRS and CDR2 is YFSETQ. This CDR3 is 13 amino acids long. Combining the CDR3 with reference TRBV5-1 and TRBJ1-1 gives the whole variable domain KAGVTQTPRYLIKTRGQQVTLSCSPISGHRSVSWYQQTPGQGLQFLFEYFSETQRNKGNFPGRFSGRQFSNSRSEMNVSTLELGDSALYLCASSLGASTEAFFGQGTRLTVV.